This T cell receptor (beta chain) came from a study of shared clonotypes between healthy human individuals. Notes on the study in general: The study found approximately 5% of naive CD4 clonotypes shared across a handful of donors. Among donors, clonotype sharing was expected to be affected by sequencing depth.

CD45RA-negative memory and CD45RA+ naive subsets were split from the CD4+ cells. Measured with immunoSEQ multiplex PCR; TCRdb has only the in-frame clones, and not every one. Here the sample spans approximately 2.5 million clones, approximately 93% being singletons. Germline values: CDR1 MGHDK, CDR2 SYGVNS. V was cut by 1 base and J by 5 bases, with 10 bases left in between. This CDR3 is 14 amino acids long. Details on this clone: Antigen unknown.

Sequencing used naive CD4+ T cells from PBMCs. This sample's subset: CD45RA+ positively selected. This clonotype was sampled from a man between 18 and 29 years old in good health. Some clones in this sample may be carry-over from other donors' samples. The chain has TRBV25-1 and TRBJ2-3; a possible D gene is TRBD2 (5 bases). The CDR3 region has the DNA TGTGCCAGCAGTGAATTCCTTGGACTAGATACGCAGTATTTT. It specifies CASSEFLGLDTQYF.